This paragraph reports one T cell receptor (beta chain). Its antigen is unknown. V gave up 4 bases and J gave up 6 bases; unmatched junction bases: 7. The CDR3 is 15 residues long. Germline V gene sequence: CDR1 SGHAT, CDR2 FQNNGV. This record comes from a study of T cell responses to AZD1222 COVID-19 vaccine. Looking at the study overall: Second doses at about 4 or about 12 weeks were pooled.

Generated by immunoSEQ multiplex PCR, the TCRdb table keeps only in-frame clones and is missing some. This sample has around 130,000 clones; over 90% occur once, and the top ten carry about 0.91%. Study-wide results and limits: A reported finding is that nearly half of spike-specific TCRs target unmutated variant regions. Without day 14 samples, only post-peak T cell repertoires were studied. A mostly white British donor set with more females was recruited, and clonal diversity was possibly underestimated.

This sequence was found in an adult in good health. This sample comprised peripheral blood, obtained on day 0 of AZD1222 vaccination. The chain combines TRBV11-2 with TRBJ2-1, with 9 bases lining up with TRBD1. CDR3 sequence (DNA): TGTGCCAGCAGCTCCCCCGGGACAGGGATCAATGAGCAGTTCTTC. Protein: CASSSPGTGINEQFF.